The 31 T cell receptor beta chains below were found in one sample sequenced in a study of blood T cell repertoires in COVID-19. Clones were sequenced by immunoSEQ multiplex PCR, and TCRdb holds only the in-frame ones, with some missing. The repertoire holds around 250,000 clones, with approximately 85% as singletons. Specimen: peripheral blood. The receptors were gathered from a human donor in a cohort sampled during active COVID-19.

This clone was observed once. V gene TRBV29-1 combines with J gene TRBJ1-1, with D perhaps TRBD1 (6 bases). Germline loops: CDR1 SQVTM, CDR2 ANQGSEA. The CDR3 runs to 16 residues. V lost 1 base and J 5 bases, leaving 20 bases between the germline ends. The chain's CDR3 is CSVEAWDMPEITEAFF. For the CDR3, the DNA is TGCAGCGTTGAAGCTTGGGACATGCCCGAGATAACTGAAGCTTTCTTT. Full variable domain (outside the CDR3, taken from reference TRBV29-1 and TRBJ1-1): SAVISQKPSRDICQRGTSLTIQCQVDSQVTMMFWYRQQPGQSLTLIATANQGSEATYESGFVIDKFPISRPNLTFSTLTVSNMSPEDSSIYLCSVEAWDMPEITEAFFGQGTRLTVV.

The V and J genes are TRBV6-2 or TRBV6-3 and TRBJ2-3; 7 bases map to TRBD2. After removal of 6 bases from V and 0 bases from J, the junction contained 6 bases not matched to a gene. This CDR3 spans 15 amino acids. CDR1 is MNHEY and CDR2 is SVGEGT in the germline V gene. This CDR3 reads CASSQGLHSTDTQYF. CDR3 in DNA: TGTGCCAGCAGCCAGGGACTACATAGCACAGATACGCAGTATTTT.

The V and J genes are TRBV7-2 and TRBJ1-5, with a tentative D call TRBD1 (5 bases). The CDR3 contains 16 residues. V shed 1 base and J shed 3 bases, with 13 bases lying between them. Germline V gene lookup returns CDR1 SGHTA and CDR2 FQGNSA. The CDR3 bases are TGTGCCAGCAGCTTAGGTGCAGGGATCGCCAATCAGCCCCAGCATTTT. The encoded protein is CASSLGAGIANQPQHF.

The gene calls are TRBV6-2 or TRBV6-3 and TRBJ2-5, with D possibly being TRBD2 (5 bases). V lost 4 bases to trimming and J lost 6 bases, with 9 bases between them. The CDR3 totals 12 residues. CDR1 and CDR2 (germline): MNHEY, SVGEGT. Here the CDR3 DNA reads TGTGCCAGCAGTTTCACTAGACAGACCCAGTACTTC. Its protein is CASSFTRQTQYF.

This clone was detected once. The chain recombines TRBV4-2 with TRBJ1-6; D gene unclear. With 1 base removed from V and 5 bases from J, the gap between germline ends came to 18 bases. The length of the CDR3 is 18 residues. Germline V gene data show CDR1 as LGHNA and CDR2 as YNFKEQ. CDR3 residues: CASSQVIPGSMNNSPLHF. The DNA for the CDR3 is TGTGCCAGCAGCCAAGTCATCCCGGGTTCAATGAATAATTCACCCCTCCACTTT.

The chain recombines TRBV7-8 with TRBJ1-1; the D gene is possibly TRBD1 (6 bases). CDR1 is SGHVS, CDR2 FQNEAQ, per germline. Trimming left V 3 bases short and J 1 base short, with 18 bases between. The CDR3 covers 17 residues. The CDR3 DNA is TGTGCCAGCAGCTTTATACCGGGACAAACGTCGAACACTGAAGCTTTCTTT. This codes for CASSFIPGQTSNTEAFF. Together with reference TRBV7-8 and TRBJ1-1, the CDR3 gives the full variable domain: GAGVSQSPRYKVAKRGQDVALRCDPISGHVSLFWYQQALGQGPEFLTYFQNEAQLDKSGLPSDRFFAERPEGSVSTLKIQRTQQEDSAVYLCASSFIPGQTSNTEAFFGQGTRLTVV.

There are a few counts of this clone. The genes are TRBV4-3 and TRBJ1-6; 12 nucleotides line up with TRBD1. V shed 0 bases, J shed 10 bases, and the junction held 4 bases outside the gene matches. The V gene's germline CDR1 is LGHNA and CDR2 YSLEER. This CDR3 comprises 16 residues. DNA for the CDR3: TGCGCCAGCAGCCAAGATACCGGGACAGGGGGCTCACCCCTCCACTTT. Amino acids: CASSQDTGTGGSPLHF.

A note on this clone: At one of its ends the junction is not consistent with the germline gene, which may arise from a read error. This chain links TRBV3-1 (or the pseudogene TRBV3-2) with TRBJ2-5; TRBD1 is a possible D gene (6 bases). This CDR3 spans 13 amino acids. CDR1 is LGHDT and CDR2 is YNNKEL in the germline V gene (reference sequence). Written as DNA, the CDR3 is TGTGCCAGCAGACAAGACAGGCAGGCGACCCAGTACTTC. Its translation: CASRQDRQATQYF.

V and J are TRBV5-1 and TRBJ2-3, with D possibly matching TRBD1 (5 bases). V dropped 3 bases and J dropped 3 bases, with 14 bases sitting between them. Germline-derived CDR1 and CDR2 are SGHRS and YFSETQ. This CDR3 region has 15 residues. The CDR3 here is CASSWGEVGTDTQYF. DNA of the CDR3: TGCGCCAGCAGCTGGGGCGAGGTGGGGACAGATACGCAGTATTTT.

The chain joins TRBV7-6 to TRBJ1-1, with D maybe TRBD1 (6 bases). Looked up from germline, CDR1 is SGHVS and CDR2 is FNYEAQ. The CDR3 sequence is 16 residues long. The ends were cut back, 1 base at V and 0 bases at J, with 12 bases in the middle. The CDR3 nucleotides read TGTGCCAGCAGCTTAGTTTTAGGGGGACTGAACACTGAAGCTTTCTTT. It is translated as CASSLVLGGLNTEAFF.

The V and J genes are TRBV10-2 and TRBJ1-6; no clear D gene. The CDR3 is 15 residues long. Trimming took 6 bases from V and 3 from J, leaving 12 bases between them. Looked up from germline, CDR1 is WSHSY and CDR2 is SAAADI. The CDR3 protein is CASSPEAHYNSPLHF. The CDR3 DNA sequence: TGCGCCAGCAGCCCCGAGGCTCACTATAATTCACCCCTCCACTTT.

The chain is built from TRBV9 and TRBJ2-7; 14 positions match TRBD2. The CDR3 runs to 17 residues. Germline CDR1 is SGDLS and CDR2 is YYNGEE. Trimming removed 2 bases from V and 2 bases from J; junction bases left unmatched: 6. Here the CDR3 reads CASSVGLAGGDPYEQYF. CDR3 nucleotides: TGTGCCAGCAGCGTCGGACTAGCGGGAGGAGACCCCTACGAGCAGTACTTC.

The chain employs TRBV14 and TRBJ1-2; maybe TRBD1 (6 bases). There are 14 residues in the CDR3. The germline V gene encodes CDR1 SGHDN and CDR2 FVKESK. The ends were cut back, 4 bases at V and 8 bases at J, with 17 bases in the middle. CDR3 residues: CASSPQGESGGYTF. The CDR3 coding sequence is TGTGCCAGCAGCCCACAGGGTGAATCAGGAGGCTACACCTTC.

This chain joins TRBV5-1 and TRBJ2-7; 9 bases line up with TRBD1. The V segment lost 3 bases and the J segment 6 bases; nucleotides outside the gene matches: 10. Germline assignment: CDR1 SGHRS and CDR2 YFSETQ. CDR3 length: 15 amino acids. CDR3 sequence reads: CASSSETGGSVEQYF. DNA of the CDR3: TGCGCCAGCAGCTCAGAGACAGGGGGGTCGGTCGAGCAGTACTTC.

CDR3 sequence: CASSRGGRGDTQYF. In nucleotides, the CDR3 is TGTGCCAGCAGTCGGGGGGGCCGGGGAGATACGCAGTATTTT. The gene calls are TRBV6-2 or TRBV6-3 and TRBJ2-3; 8 bases agree with TRBD2. CDR1 and CDR2 (germline): MNHEY, SVGEGT. With V trimmed by 5 bases and J by 5 bases, 6 bases remained unmatched. The CDR3 is 14 residues long.

As to this clone: Its ends do not fully match the called genes, so a read error is possible. This sequence joins TRBV12-3 or TRBV12-4 and TRBJ2-7; the match to TRBD1 covers 8 bases. The CDR3 consists of 12 residues. The CDR3 bases are TGTGCCTGCAGGGGGCCCTTCTACGAGCAGTACTTC. It is translated as CACRGPFYEQYF.

The chain links TRBV9 to TRBJ2-7; possible D gene TRBD1, 6 bases. V was shortened by 0 bases and J by 2 bases, with 9 bases between the two germline ends. CDR3 length: 14 amino acids. In germline, CDR1 is SGDLS, CDR2 YYNGEE. The chain's CDR3 is CASSVGGRAYEQYF. The CDR3 DNA sequence: TGTGCCAGCAGCGTAGGGGGGCGGGCCTACGAGCAGTACTTC. Variable domain in full (rest from reference TRBV9 and TRBJ2-7): DSGVTQTPKHLITATGQRVTLRCSPRSGDLSVYWYQQSLDQGLQFLIQYYNGEERAKGNILERFSAQQFPDLHSELNLSSLELGDSALYFCASSVGGRAYEQYFGPGTRLTVT.

The J gene is TRBJ1-5, the V gene TRBV6-4; 9 bases map to TRBD1. In germline, CDR1 is MRHNA, CDR2 SNTAGT. V shed 4 bases and J 6 bases; nucleotides not matched to a gene: 4. The CDR3 runs 14 residues. CDR3 sequence: CASSVQTGGQPQHF. The CDR3 DNA reads TGTGCCAGCAGTGTCCAGACAGGGGGTCAGCCCCAGCATTTT.

This chain uses TRBV5-4 with TRBJ1-1; maybe TRBD1 (5 bases). Looked up from germline, CDR1 is SGHNT and CDR2 is YYREEE (reference sequence). The CDR3 is 16 residues long. Between the trimmed V and J ends, which lost 3 bases and 0 bases, there was a span of 15 bases. CDR3 in amino acids: CASSSGPGVMNTEAFF. The CDR3 nucleotides read TGTGCCAGCAGCTCGGGGCCGGGGGTCATGAACACTGAAGCTTTCTTT.

CDR3 coding DNA: TGCGCCAGCACCACCGAAGCCAGGGCAGATTATGGCTACACCTTC. Its translation is CASTTEARADYGYTF. The chain recombines TRBV4-1 with TRBJ1-2; D is perhaps TRBD1 (5 bases). V lost 7 bases and J lost 5, with 20 bases in between. The CDR3 sequence is 15 residues long. In germline, CDR1 is MGHRA, CDR2 YSYEKL.

The chain links TRBV7-2 to TRBJ1-1, with D perhaps matching TRBD1 (5 bases). The CDR3 spans 15 residues. V shed 1 base and J shed 5 bases, with 14 bases lying between them. CDR1 is SGHTA, CDR2 FQGNSA, per germline. CDR3 protein: CASSLGRGLRTEAFF. In DNA, the CDR3 is TGTGCCAGCAGCTTAGGAAGGGGTTTGAGGACTGAAGCTTTCTTT.

This chain joins TRBV6-6 and TRBJ1-1, with 7 bases that match TRBD1. CDR3 length: 14 residues. With V trimmed by 6 bases and J by 1 base, 5 bases remained unmatched. CDR1 is MNHNY and CDR2 is SVGAGI in the germline V gene (reference sequence). This chain's CDR3 is CASSPDRENTEAFF. In DNA form, the CDR3 reads TGTGCCAGCAGCCCCGACAGGGAGAACACTGAAGCTTTCTTT.

The chain recombines TRBV5-4 with TRBJ2-7, with TRBD1 identical over 9 bases. Per the germline V gene, CDR1 is SGHNT and CDR2 is YYREEE (reference sequence). V lost 2 bases and J lost 5; bases outside the gene matches: 8. This CDR3 contains 15 residues. The CDR3 DNA sequence: TGTGCCAGCAGCTTACAGGGGGCGCGTCCCCACGAGCAGTACTTC. This codes for CASSLQGARPHEQYF.

This rearrangement joins TRBV5-1 to TRBJ2-2, with 8 positions matching TRBD2. V trimming: 0 bases; J trimming: 1 base; junction bases outside the gene matches: 8. The CDR3 covers 18 residues. The germline gives CDR1 SGHRS, CDR2 YFSETQ. DNA of the CDR3: TGCGCCAGCAGCTTGGATCCGGGGGGGCCGGGGAACACCGGGGAGCTGTTTTTT. It codes for CASSLDPGGPGNTGELFF.

The gene calls are TRBV5-4 and TRBJ1-2; D is undetermined. Germline CDR1 SGHNT, CDR2 YYREEE (reference sequence). V was cut by 4 bases and J by 7 bases, with 11 bases left in between. The CDR3 has 12 residues. The CDR3 protein is CASSQDSFGYTF. Here the CDR3 DNA reads TGTGCCAGCAGCCAGGACTCATTTGGCTACACCTTC.

The V and J genes are TRBV2 and TRBJ2-7; 10 bases map to TRBD1. This CDR3 is 13 amino acids long. Looked up from germline, CDR1 is SNHLY and CDR2 is FYNNEI. Germline trimming cut 7 bases from V and 7 bases from J; bases unmatched to any gene: 7. CDR3 nucleotide sequence: TGTGCCAGCACCCCGGGACAGGGGATTGAGCAGTACTTC. Amino acids: CASTPGQGIEQYF.

There are a few counts of this clone. V usage is TRBV7-2 and J usage is TRBJ1-6, with D possibly matching TRBD1 (5 bases). V was trimmed by 4 bases and J by 10 bases, leaving 17 bases between them. Germline CDR1 SGHTA, CDR2 FQGNSA. CDR3 length: 15 amino acids. CDR3 nucleotide sequence: TGTGCCAGCAGCTCGCCGGGGGGACGTGGGTCACCCCTCCACTTT. Its translation is CASSSPGGRGSPLHF.

The V call is TRBV10-3, the J call TRBJ2-7, with D unresolved. Looked up from germline, CDR1 is ENHRY and CDR2 is SYGVKD. The V gene lost 2 bases and the J gene lost 4 bases, with 6 bases spanning the gap. The length of the CDR3 is 12 residues. CDR3: CAISETSYEQYF. CDR3 DNA sequence: TGTGCCATCAGTGAGACTTCGTACGAGCAGTACTTC.

This clone was detected once. The V call is TRBV4-1, the J call TRBJ2-7; TRBD2 aligns across 11 bases. Germline V gives CDR1 MGHRA, CDR2 YSYEKL. The CDR3 runs to 16 residues. J was trimmed by 2 bases and V by 4 bases; bases with no gene match: 7. CDR3 sequence reads: CASSRGTSGYTYEQYF. In DNA, the CDR3 is TGCGCCAGCAGCCGCGGGACTAGCGGTTATACCTACGAGCAGTACTTC.

This clone was found once. A junction boundary mismatches the germline segment, possibly from a read error. The V gene is TRBV3-1 (or the pseudogene TRBV3-2), the J gene TRBJ1-2; D is unresolved. The V gene's germline CDR1 is LGHDT and CDR2 YNNKEL (reference sequence). This CDR3 has 16 residues. The CDR3 nucleotides are TGTGCCAGCAGTCAAGATCGAGGAGGGAGAGGCTATGGCTACACCTTC. As protein: CASSQDRGGRGYGYTF.

The chain has TRBV30 and TRBJ1-6; 8 bases map to TRBD1. Germline loops: CDR1 GTSNPN, CDR2 SVGIG (reference sequence). The length of the CDR3 is 14 residues. Trimming cost V 4 bases and J 8 bases; bases outside gene matches: 7. The DNA of the CDR3 is TGTGCCTGGACCGTGGCGGACAGGGATTCACCCCTCCACTTT. It codes for CAWTVADRDSPLHF.